This entry features one T cell receptor beta chain sequence. The antigen remains unidentified. During its preparation, the TCRbeta library received unique molecular identifiers. TCRdb recomputed calls from the PCR reads with MiXCR, one row per CDR3 protein. The table lists about a million distinct CDR3 sequences, roughly 31% of them singletons. This entry comes from a study of T-cell reconstitution after alpha-beta-depleted transplantation in children. Findings and limits, study-wide: Surviving recipient T cells and thymic progenitors accounted for the high day-60 TCRbeta diversity observed in some patients. Reportedly, only several hundred clones from non-depleted graft cells drove alpha-beta T-cell counts at about two months. Newly made T cells mostly supplied T-cell counts and diversity one year after transplant.

The CDR3 runs to 14 residues. The junction had 6 bases not matched to a gene; V was cut back by 5 bases and J by 6 bases. Germline V CDR1 and CDR2: SGHTA, FQGNSA. The starting material was PBMCs, mostly from graft donor cells, obtained 360 days after TCRalphabeta/CD19-depleted stem cell transplant. This chain joins TRBV7-2 and TRBJ1-1; 10 bases line up with TRBD1. This TCR was recovered from a boy in the first two years of life who had a stem cell transplant for SCID, so the T cells may come from the graft donor. CDR3 bases: TGTGCCAGCAGCAGACAGGGGGCGTCGGCTGAAGCTTTCTTT. It translates to CASSRQGASAEAFF.